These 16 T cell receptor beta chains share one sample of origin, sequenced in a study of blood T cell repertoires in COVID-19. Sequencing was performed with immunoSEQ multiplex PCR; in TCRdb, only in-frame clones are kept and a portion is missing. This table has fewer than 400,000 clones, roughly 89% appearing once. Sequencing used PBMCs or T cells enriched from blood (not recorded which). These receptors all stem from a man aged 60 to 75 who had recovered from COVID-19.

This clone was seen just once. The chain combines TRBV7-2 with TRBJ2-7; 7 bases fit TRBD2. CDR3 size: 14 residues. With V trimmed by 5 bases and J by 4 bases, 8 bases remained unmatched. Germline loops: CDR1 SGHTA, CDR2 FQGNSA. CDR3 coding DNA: TGTGCCAGCAGCCCTAGGCGGGAGAGTTACGAGCAGTACTTC. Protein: CASSPRRESYEQYF.

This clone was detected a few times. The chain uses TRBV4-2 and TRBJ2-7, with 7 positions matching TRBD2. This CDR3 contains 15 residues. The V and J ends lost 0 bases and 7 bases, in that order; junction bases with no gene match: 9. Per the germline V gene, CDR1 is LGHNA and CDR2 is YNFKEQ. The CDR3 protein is CASSQDLGEGREQYF. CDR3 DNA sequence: TGTGCCAGCAGCCAAGATCTAGGGGAGGGCCGTGAGCAGTACTTC.

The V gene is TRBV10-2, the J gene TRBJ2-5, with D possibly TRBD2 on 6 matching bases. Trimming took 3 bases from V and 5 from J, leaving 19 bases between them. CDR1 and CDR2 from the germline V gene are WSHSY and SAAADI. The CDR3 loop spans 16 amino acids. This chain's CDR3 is CASSDPGTAGWETQYF. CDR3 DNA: TGCGCCAGCAGTGACCCGGGGACCGCGGGGTGGGAGACCCAGTACTTC.

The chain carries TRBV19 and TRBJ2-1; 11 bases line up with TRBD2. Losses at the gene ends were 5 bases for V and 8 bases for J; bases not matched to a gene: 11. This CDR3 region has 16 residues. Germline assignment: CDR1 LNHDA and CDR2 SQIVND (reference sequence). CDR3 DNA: TGTGCCAGTAGTTCTATAGCGGGAGGGCTGTACGATGAGCAGTTCTTC. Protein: CASSSIAGGLYDEQFF.

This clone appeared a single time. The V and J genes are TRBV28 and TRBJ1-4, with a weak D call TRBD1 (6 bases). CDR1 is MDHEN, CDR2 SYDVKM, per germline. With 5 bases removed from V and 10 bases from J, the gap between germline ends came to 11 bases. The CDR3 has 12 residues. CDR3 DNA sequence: TGTGCCAGCAGTGACAGAGGGGGAAAACTGTTTTTT. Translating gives CASSDRGGKLFF.

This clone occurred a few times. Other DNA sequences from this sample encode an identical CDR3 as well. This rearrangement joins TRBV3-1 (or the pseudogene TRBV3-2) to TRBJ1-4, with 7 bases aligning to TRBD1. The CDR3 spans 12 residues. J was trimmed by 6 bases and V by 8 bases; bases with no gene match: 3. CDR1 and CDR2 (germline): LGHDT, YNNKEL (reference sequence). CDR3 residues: CASRQGDEKLFF. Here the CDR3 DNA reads TGTGCCAGCCGGCAGGGGGATGAAAAACTGTTTTTT.

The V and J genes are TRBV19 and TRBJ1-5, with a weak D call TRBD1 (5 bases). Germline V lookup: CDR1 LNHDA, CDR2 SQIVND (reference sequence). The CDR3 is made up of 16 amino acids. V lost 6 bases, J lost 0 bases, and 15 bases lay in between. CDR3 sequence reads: CASRFGGRGSNQPQHF. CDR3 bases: TGTGCCAGTAGGTTCGGGGGGAGGGGTAGCAATCAGCCCCAGCATTTT.

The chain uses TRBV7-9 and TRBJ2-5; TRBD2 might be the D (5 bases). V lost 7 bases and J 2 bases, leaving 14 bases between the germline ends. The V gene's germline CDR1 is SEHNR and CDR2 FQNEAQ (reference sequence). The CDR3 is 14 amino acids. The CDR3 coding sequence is TGTGCCAGCATCCTTTTGGGAGATCAAGAGACCCAGTACTTC. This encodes CASILLGDQETQYF.

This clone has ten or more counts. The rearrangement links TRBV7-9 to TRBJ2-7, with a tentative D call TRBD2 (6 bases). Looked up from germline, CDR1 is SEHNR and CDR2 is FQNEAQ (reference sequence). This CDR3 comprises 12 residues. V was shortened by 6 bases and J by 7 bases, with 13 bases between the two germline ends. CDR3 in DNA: TGTGCCAGCAGACCAGAGGCGGGGGAGCAGTACTTC. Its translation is CASRPEAGEQYF.

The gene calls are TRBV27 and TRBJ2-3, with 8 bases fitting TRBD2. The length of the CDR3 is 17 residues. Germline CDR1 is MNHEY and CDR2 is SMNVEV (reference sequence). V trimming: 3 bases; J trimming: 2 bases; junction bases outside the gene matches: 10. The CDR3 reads CASSFLRTSPHTDTQYF. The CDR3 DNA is TGTGCCAGCAGTTTCCTCCGGACTAGCCCACACACAGATACGCAGTATTTT.

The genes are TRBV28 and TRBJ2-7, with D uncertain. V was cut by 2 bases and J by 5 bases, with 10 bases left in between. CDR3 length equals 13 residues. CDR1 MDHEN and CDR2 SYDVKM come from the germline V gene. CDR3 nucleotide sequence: TGTGCCAGCAGTTTAGACATACCTAACGAGCAGTACTTC. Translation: CASSLDIPNEQYF.

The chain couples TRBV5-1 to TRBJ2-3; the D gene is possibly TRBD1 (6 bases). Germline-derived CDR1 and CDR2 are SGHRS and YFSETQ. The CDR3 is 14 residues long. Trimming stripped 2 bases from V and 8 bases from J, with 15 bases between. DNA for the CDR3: TGCGCCAGCAGCTTAGCCCAGGGGCAGGGTACGCAGTATTTT. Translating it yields CASSLAQGQGTQYF. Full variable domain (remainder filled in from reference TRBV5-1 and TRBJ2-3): KAGVTQTPRYLIKTRGQQVTLSCSPISGHRSVSWYQQTPGQGLQFLFEYFSETQRNKGNFPGRFSGRQFSNSRSEMNVSTLELGDSALYLCASSLAQGQGTQYFGPGTRLTVL.

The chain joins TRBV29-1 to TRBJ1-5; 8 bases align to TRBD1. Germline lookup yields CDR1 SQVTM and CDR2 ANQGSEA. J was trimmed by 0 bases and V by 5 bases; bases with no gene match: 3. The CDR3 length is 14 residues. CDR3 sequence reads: CSVSGGDSNQPQHF. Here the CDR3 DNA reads TGCAGCGTTTCAGGGGGCGATAGCAATCAGCCCCAGCATTTT.

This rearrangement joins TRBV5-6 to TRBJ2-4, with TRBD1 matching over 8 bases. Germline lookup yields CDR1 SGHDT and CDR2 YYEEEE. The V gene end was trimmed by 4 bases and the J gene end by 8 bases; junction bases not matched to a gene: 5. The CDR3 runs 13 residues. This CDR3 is CASSPTGQDIQYF. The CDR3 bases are TGTGCCAGCAGCCCGACGGGACAGGACATTCAGTACTTC.

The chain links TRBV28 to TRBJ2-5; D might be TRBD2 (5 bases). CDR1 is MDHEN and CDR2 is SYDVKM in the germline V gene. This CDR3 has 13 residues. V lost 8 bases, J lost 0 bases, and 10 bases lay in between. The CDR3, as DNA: TGTGCCAGCTCTCGGGAATACCAAGAGACCCAGTACTTC. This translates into CASSREYQETQYF.

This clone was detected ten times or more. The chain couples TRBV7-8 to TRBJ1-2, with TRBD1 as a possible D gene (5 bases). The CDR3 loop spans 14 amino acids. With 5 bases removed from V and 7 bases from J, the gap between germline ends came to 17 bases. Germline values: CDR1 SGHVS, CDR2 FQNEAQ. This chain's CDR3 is CASSRNGWGGGYTF. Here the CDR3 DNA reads TGTGCCAGCAGCAGGAACGGGTGGGGCGGTGGCTACACCTTC.